This entry concerns a single T cell receptor beta chain. Libraries were prepared by immunoSEQ multiplex PCR; TCRdb keeps only in-frame clonotypes and omits some of them. The profile shows under 95,000 clones, about 80% of them singletons. The data originate from a study of blood T cell repertoires in COVID-19. About the study: Samples representing acute and convalescent COVID-19 were sourced from the United States, Italy and Spain. PBMCs, B-cell-depleted T cells, or T cells were the source of the cDNA or gDNA that made up the material.

CDR1 and CDR2 (germline): MNHEY, SVGEGT. The CDR3 runs to 16 residues. After removal of 4 bases from V and 2 bases from J, the junction contained 7 bases not matched to a gene. Sequences were obtained from peripheral blood. The rearrangement joins TRBV6-2 or TRBV6-3 to TRBJ2-2; 7 bases agree with TRBD1. The clonotype originates from a man between 60 and 75 years old with active or convalescent COVID-19. Here the CDR3 reads CASSWGQPFNTGELFF. The DNA for the CDR3 is TGTGCCAGCAGTTGGGGACAGCCTTTTAACACCGGGGAGCTGTTTTTT.